This T cell receptor (beta chain) was sequenced for a study of cytomegalovirus exposure and HLA in healthy donors. Overall study findings and caveats: Based on reports, TCR beta sequences accurately predicted HLA-A and HLA-B alleles for most subjects. TCR beta V segments were, for the most part, productive about 90% or about 30% of the time in an earlier analysis.

A remark on this clone: As yet, its antigen is unknown.

PCR used 60 Vbeta primers and 13 Jbeta primers. TCRdb's table, derived via immunoSEQ multiplex PCR, lists solely in-frame clones and lacks some. The sample lists over 150,000 clones, 75% to 85% occurring once. Trimming removed 6 bases from V and 6 bases from J, with 18 bases in between. CDR3 length: 14 amino acids. Germline CDR1 reads SGHTA; CDR2 reads FQGNSA. The chain couples TRBV7-2 to TRBJ2-7, with D tentatively TRBD2 (5 bases). The TCR originated in a girl aged 10-17 years in good health and CMV-seropositive. The specimen sequenced was PBMCs. This CDR3 is CASSLAGLVPEQYF. The DNA of the CDR3 is TGTGCCAGCAGTCTAGCTGGGCTGGTTCCCGAGCAGTACTTC.